The clone carrying this T cell receptor (beta chain) came up once. These data come from a study of cytomegalovirus exposure and HLA in healthy donors. With 60 Vbeta and 13 Jbeta primers, the PCR was carried out. This table comes from immunoSEQ multiplex PCR, and its TCRdb copy is limited to in-frame clones, with some not included. The data hold under 150,000 clones, with more than 75% observed a single time. This CDR3 has 13 amino acids. Between the trimmed V and J ends, which lost 0 bases and 5 bases, there was a span of 8 bases. The germline CDR1 and CDR2 sequences are SGDLS and YYNGEE. The sequence came from a male donor in good health and CMV-seronegative. Sequenced: PBMCs. The gene calls are TRBV9 and TRBJ1-1, with D hard to call. CDR3 sequence: CASSVGGRTEAFF. The DNA for the CDR3 is TGTGCCAGCAGCGTAGGCGGGAGAACTGAAGCTTTCTTT.